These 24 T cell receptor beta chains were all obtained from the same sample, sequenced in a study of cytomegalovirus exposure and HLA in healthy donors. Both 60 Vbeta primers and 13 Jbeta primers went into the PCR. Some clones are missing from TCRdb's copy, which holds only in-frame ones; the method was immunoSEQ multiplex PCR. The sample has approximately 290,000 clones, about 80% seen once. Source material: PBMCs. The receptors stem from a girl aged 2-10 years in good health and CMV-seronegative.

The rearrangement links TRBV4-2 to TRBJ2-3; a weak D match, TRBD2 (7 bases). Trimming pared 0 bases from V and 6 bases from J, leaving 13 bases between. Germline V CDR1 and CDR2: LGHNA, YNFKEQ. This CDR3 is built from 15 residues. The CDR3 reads CASSQEGGARDTQYF. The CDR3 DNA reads TGTGCCAGCAGCCAAGAGGGGGGGGCAAGGGATACGCAGTATTTT.

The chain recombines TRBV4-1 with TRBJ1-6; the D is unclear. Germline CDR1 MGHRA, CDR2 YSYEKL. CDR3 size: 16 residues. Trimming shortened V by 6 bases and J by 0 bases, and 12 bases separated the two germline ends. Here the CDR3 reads CASSPLPSSYNSPLHF. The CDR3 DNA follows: TGCGCCAGCAGTCCCCTCCCGAGCTCCTATAATTCACCCCTCCACTTT.

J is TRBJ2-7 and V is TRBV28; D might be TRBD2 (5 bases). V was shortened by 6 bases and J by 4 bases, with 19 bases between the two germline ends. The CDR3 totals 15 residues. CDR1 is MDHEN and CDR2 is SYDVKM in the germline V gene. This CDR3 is CASSITGVKTYEQYF. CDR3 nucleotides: TGTGCCAGCAGCATTACCGGGGTAAAGACGTACGAGCAGTACTTC. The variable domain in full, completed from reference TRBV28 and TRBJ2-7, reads DVKVTQSSRYLVKRTGEKVFLECVQDMDHENMFWYRQDPGLGLRLIYFSYDVKMKEKGDIPEGYSVSREKKERFSLILESASTNQTSMYLCASSITGVKTYEQYFGPGTRLTVT.

The CDR3 spells CASSFSGYGEKLFF. The CDR3 DNA reads as TGTGCCAGCAGTTTTAGTGGTTATGGTGAAAAACTGTTTTTT. The rearrangement joins TRBV27 to TRBJ1-4; D not certain. Trimming took off 3 bases at V and 7 bases at J, with 12 bases between the two ends. CDR3 length equals 14 residues. In germline, CDR1 is MNHEY, CDR2 SMNVEV (reference sequence).

The CDR3 DNA is TGTGCCAGCAGACTGACTAGCGGAAACTACGAGCAGTACTTC. Protein sequence: CASRLTSGNYEQYF. The rearrangement links TRBV13 to TRBJ2-7, with 9 positions matching TRBD2. The CDR3 length is 14 residues. The germline gives CDR1 PRHDT, CDR2 FYEKMQ (reference sequence). The junction had 6 bases not matched to a gene; V was cut back by 6 bases and J by 3 bases.

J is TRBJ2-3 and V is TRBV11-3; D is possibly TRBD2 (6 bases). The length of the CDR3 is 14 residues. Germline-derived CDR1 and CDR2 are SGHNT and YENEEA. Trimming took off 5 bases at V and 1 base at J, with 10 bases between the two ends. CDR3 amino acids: CASSPGGGTDTQYF. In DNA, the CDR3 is TGTGCCAGCAGCCCTGGCGGGGGCACAGATACGCAGTATTTT.

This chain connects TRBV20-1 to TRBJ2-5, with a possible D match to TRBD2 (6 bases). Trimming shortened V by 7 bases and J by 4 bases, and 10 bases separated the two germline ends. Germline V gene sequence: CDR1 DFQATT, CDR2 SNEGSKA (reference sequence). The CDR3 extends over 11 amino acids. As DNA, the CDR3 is TGCAGTGTGGAGGGGCTAGAGACCCAGTACTTC. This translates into CSVEGLETQYF.

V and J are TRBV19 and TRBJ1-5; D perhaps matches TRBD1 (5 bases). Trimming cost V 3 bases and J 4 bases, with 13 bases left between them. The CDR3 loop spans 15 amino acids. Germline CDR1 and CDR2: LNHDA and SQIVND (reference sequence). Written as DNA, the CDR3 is TGTGCCAGTAGTATGGGGGGGTCTTGGAATCAGCCCCAGCATTTT. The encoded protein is CASSMGGSWNQPQHF.

The CDR3 spells CASSDSGRVNNEQFF. The CDR3, as DNA: TGTGCCAGCAGTGATAGCGGGAGGGTTAACAATGAGCAGTTCTTC. The chain combines TRBV25-1 with TRBJ2-1; 11 bases are shared with TRBD2. CDR3 length equals 15 residues. Germline V gene lookup returns CDR1 MGHDK and CDR2 SYGVNS. Trimming removed 3 bases from V and 5 bases from J; junction bases left unmatched: 3.

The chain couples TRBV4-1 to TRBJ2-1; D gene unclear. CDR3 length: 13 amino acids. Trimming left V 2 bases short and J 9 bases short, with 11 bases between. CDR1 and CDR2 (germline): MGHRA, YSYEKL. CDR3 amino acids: CASSQLVLSEQFF. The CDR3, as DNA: TGCGCCAGCAGCCAACTAGTACTCAGTGAGCAGTTCTTC.

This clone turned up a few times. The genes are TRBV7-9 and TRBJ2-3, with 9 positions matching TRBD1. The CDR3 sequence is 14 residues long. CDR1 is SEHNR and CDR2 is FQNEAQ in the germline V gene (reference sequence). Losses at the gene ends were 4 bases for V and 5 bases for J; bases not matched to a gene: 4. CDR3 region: CASSSGQGLDTQYF. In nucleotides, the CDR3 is TGTGCCAGCAGCTCGGGACAGGGCCTAGATACGCAGTATTTT.

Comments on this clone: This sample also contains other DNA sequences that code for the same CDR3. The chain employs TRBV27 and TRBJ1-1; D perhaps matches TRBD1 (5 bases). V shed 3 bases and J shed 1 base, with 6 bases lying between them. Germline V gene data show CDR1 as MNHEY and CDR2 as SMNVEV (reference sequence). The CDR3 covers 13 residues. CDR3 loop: CASSLQGNTEAFF. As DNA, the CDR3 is TGTGCCAGCAGTTTGCAGGGGAACACTGAAGCTTTCTTT.

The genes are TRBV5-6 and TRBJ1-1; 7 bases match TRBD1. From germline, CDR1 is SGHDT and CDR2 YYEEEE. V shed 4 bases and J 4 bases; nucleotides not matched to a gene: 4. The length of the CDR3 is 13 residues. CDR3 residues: CASSPTGSTEAFF. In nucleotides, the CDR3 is TGTGCCAGCAGCCCGACAGGGTCCACTGAAGCTTTCTTT.

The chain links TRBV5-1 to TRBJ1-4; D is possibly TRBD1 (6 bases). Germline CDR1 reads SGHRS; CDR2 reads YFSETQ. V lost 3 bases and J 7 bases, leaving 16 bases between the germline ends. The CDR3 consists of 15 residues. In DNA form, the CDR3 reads TGCGCCAGCAGCTCCTACGGGACATCAGTTGAAAAACTGTTTTTT. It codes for CASSSYGTSVEKLFF.

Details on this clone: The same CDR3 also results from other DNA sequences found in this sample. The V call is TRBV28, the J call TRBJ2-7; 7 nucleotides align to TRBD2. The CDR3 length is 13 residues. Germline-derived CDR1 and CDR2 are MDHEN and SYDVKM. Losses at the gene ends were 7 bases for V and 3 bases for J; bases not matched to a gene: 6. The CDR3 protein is CASTTGGNYEQYF. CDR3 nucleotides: TGTGCCAGCACTACGGGGGGTAACTACGAGCAGTACTTC.

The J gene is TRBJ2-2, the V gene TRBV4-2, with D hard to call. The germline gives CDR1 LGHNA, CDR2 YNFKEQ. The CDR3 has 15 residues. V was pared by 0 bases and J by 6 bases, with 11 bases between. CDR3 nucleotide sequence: TGTGCCAGCAGCCAAGATCGAGTCCCCGCCGGGGAGCTGTTTTTT. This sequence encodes CASSQDRVPAGELFF.

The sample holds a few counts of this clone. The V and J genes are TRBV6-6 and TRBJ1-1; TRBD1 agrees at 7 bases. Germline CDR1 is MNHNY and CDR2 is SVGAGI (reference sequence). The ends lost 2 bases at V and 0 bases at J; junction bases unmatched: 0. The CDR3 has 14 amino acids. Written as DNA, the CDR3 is TGTGCCAGCAGTTACCAGGGGGTGAACACTGAAGCTTTCTTT. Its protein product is CASSYQGVNTEAFF.

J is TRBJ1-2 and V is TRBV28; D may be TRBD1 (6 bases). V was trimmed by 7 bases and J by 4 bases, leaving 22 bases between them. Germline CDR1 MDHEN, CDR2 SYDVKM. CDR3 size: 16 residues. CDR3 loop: CASTRGGAASPYGYTF. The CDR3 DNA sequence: TGTGCCAGCACCCGCGGGGGGGCCGCTTCTCCCTATGGCTACACCTTC.

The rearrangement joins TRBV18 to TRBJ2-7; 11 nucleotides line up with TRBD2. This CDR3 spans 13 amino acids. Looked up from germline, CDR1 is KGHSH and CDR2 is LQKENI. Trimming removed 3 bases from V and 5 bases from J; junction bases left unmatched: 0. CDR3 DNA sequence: TGTGCCAGCTCACCGGGACTAGCGGACGAGCAGTACTTC. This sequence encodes CASSPGLADEQYF.

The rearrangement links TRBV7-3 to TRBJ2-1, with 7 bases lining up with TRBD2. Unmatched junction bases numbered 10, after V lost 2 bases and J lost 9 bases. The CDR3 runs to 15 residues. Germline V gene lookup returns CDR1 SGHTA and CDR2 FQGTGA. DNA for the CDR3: TGTGCCAGCAGCTTATTGAGAGTCGGGGGGACTGAGCAGTTCTTC. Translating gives CASSLLRVGGTEQFF.

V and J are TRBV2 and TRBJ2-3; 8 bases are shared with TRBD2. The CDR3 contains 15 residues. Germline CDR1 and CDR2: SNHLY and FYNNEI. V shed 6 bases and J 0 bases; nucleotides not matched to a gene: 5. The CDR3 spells CASRKLAVSTDTQYF. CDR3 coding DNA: TGTGCCAGCAGAAAACTAGCGGTTAGCACAGATACGCAGTATTTT.

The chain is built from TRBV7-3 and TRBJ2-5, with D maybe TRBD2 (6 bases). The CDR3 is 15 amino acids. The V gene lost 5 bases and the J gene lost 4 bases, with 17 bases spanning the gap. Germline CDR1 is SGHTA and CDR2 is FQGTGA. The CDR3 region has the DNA TGTGCCAGCAGCCCGCAGCCGGGAGCGGCAGAGACCCAGTACTTC. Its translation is CASSPQPGAAETQYF.

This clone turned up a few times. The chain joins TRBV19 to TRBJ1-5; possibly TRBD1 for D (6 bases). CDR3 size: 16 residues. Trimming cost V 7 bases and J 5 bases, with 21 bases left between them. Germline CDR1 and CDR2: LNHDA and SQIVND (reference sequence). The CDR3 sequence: CASTLRSQGTDQPQHF. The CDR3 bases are TGTGCCAGTACCCTCAGGTCTCAGGGGACCGATCAGCCCCAGCATTTT.

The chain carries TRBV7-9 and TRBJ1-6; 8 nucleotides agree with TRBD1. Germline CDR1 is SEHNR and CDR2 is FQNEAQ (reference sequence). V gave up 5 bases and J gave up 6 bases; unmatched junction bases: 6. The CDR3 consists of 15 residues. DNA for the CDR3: TGTGCCAGCAGCGTAGACAGGGGACGTAATTCACCCCTCCACTTT. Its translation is CASSVDRGRNSPLHF.